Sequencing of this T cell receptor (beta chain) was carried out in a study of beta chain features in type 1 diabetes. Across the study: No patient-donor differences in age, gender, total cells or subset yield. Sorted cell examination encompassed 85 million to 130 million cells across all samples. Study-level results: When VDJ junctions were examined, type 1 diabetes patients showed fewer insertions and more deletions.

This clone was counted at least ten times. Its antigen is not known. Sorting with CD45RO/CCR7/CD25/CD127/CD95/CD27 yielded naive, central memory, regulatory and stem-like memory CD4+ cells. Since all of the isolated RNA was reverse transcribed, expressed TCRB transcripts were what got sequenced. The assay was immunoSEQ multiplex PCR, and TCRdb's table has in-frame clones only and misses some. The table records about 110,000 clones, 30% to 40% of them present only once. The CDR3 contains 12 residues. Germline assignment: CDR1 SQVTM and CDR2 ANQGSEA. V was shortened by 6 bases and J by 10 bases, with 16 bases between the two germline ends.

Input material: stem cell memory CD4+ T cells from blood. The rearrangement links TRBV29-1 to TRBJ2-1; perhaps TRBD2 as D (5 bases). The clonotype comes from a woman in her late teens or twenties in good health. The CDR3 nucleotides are TGCAGCGTGGGCGGGCTAACGAACGAGCAGTTCTTC. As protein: CSVGGLTNEQFF.